The source of this TCR beta chain is a study of blood T cell repertoires in COVID-19. Each participant's cohort was designated according to participant-reported clinical history. CDR3 length equals 16 residues. Looked up from germline, CDR1 is SGHRS and CDR2 is YFSETQ. V dropped 6 bases and J dropped 4; count of bases not matched to a gene: 9. Sequencing was performed with immunoSEQ multiplex PCR; in TCRdb, only in-frame clones are kept and a portion is missing. This table holds 250,000 to 350,000 clones, approximately 83% found once. Sequencing was performed on PBMCs or T cells enriched from blood (not recorded which). The source is a woman aged 25 to 39 who had recovered from COVID-19. The chain joins TRBV5-1 to TRBJ2-2; 10 nucleotides agree with TRBD1. CDR3 loop: CASTVLGTGATGELFF. The CDR3 DNA reads TGCGCCAGCACCGTCTTAGGGACAGGGGCCACCGGGGAGCTGTTTTTT.